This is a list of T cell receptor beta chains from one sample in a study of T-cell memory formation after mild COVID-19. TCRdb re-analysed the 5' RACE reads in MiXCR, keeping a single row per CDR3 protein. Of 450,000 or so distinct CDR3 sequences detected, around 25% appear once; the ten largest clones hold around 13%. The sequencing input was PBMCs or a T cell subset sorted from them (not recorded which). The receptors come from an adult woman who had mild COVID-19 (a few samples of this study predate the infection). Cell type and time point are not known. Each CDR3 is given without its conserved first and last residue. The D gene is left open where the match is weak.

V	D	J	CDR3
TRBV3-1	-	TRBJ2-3	ASSHVDWYDTDTQY
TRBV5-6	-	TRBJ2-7	ASSSLYLGEPVEQY
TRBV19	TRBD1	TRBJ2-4	ASSPGQAPTKNIQY
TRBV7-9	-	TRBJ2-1	ASSPGASGDEQF
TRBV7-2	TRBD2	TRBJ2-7	ASSLSLAGYEQY
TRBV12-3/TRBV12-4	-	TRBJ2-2	ASRRLVTGELF
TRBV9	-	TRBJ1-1	ASSVAGAPSTEAF
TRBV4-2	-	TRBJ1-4	ASSQKRGDIREKLF
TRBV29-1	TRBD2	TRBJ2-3	SVSRLAGLSTDTQY
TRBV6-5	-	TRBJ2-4	ASRLRPRANIQY
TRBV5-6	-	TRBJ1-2	ASRASGTPYGYT
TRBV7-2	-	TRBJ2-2	ASSLLGTGELF
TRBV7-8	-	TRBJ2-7	ASSLEVVRLNSYEQY
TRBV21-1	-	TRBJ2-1	ASRRPTGTGPIWGF
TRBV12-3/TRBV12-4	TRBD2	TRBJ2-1	ASSFREGNSYNEQF
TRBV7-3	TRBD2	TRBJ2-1	ASRGTGTSSYNEQF
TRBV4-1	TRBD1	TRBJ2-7	ASSRTWDSSYEQY
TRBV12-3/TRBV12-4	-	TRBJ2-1	ASSFGSVTYNEQF
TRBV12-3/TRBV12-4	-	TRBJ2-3	ASSPGQDTQY
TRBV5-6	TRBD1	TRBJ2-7	ASSFPGTGENEQY
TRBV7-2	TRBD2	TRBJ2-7	ASRSMAGGGHGEQY
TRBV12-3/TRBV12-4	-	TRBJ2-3	ASSPPQGYTDTQY
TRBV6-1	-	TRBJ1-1	ASRNGAGSISNTEAF
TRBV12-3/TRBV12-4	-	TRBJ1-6	ASSLGGNNSPLH
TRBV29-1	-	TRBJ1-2	SVVGPGSGYT
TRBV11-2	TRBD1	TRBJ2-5	ASSRPTSGGETQY
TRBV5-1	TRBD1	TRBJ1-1	ASSLATGSPEAF
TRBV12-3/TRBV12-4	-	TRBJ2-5	ASSQGPGGWETQY
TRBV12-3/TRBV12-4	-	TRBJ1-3	ASSSTDRFSSGNTIY
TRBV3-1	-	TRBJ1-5	ASSQAPGQPQH
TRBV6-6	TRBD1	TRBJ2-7	ASSYDRVGYEQY